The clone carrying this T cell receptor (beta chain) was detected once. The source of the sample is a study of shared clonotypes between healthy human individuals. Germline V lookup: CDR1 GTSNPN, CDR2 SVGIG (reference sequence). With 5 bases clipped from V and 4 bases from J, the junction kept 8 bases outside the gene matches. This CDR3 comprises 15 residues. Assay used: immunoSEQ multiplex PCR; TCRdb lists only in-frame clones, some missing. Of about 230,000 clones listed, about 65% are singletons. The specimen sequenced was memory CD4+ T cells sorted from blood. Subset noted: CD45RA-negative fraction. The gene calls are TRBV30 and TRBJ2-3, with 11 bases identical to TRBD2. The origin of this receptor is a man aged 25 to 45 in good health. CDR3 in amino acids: CAWVSFSGRADTQYF. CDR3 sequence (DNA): TGTGCCTGGGTCAGTTTTAGCGGGAGGGCAGATACGCAGTATTTT.